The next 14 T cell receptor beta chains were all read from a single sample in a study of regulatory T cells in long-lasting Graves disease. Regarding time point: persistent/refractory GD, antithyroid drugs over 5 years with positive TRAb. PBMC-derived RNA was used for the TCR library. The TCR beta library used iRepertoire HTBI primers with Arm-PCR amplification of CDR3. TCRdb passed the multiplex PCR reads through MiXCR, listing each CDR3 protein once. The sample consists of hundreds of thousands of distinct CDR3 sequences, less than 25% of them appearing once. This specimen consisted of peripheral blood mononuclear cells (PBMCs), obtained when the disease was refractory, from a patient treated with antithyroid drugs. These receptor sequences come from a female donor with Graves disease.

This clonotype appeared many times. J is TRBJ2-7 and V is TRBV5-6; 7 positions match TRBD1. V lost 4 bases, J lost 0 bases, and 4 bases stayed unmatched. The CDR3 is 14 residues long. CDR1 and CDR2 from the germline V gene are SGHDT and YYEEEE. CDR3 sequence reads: CASSLGTVSYEQYF. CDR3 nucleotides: TGTGCCAGCAGCCTAGGGACAGTCTCCTACGAGCAGTACTTC.

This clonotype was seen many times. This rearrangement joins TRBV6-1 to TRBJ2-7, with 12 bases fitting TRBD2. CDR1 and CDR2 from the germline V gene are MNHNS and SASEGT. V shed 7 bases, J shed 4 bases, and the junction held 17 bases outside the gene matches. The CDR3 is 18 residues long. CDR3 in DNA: TGTGCCAGCACCTCCGGGGCTAGCGGGAGGGCGTCTAAGTACGAGCAGTACTTC. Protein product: CASTSGASGRASKYEQYF.

The CDR3 region has the DNA TGTGCCAGCAGCGGAGGAGAGGGGGCGAAAAACACCGGGGAGCTGTTTTTT. Translation: CASSGGEGAKNTGELFF. This chain links TRBV13 with TRBJ2-2, with 7 bases matching TRBD1. This CDR3 is 17 amino acids long. Germline V CDR1 and CDR2: PRHDT, FYEKMQ (reference sequence). The V segment lost 5 bases and the J segment 2 bases; nucleotides outside the gene matches: 11.

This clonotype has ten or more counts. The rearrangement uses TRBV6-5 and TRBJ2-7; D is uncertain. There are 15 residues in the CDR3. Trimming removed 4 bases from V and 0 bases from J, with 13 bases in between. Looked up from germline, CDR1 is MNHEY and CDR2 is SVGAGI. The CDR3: CASSSPQVSSYEQYF. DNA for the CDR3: TGTGCCAGCAGTTCGCCTCAGGTCAGCTCCTACGAGCAGTACTTC.

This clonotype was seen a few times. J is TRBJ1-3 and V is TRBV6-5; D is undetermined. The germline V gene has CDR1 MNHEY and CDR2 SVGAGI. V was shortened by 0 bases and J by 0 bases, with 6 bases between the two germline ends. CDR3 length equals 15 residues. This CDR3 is CASSYSPFSGNTIYF. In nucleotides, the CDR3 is TGTGCCAGCAGTTACTCTCCTTTCTCTGGAAACACCATATATTTT.

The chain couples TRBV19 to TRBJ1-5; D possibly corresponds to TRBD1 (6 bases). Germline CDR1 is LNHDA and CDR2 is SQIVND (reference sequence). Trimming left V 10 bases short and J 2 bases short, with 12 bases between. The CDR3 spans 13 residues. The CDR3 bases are TGTGCCACCGCGGGACACCGCAATCAGCCCCAGCATTTT. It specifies CATAGHRNQPQHF.

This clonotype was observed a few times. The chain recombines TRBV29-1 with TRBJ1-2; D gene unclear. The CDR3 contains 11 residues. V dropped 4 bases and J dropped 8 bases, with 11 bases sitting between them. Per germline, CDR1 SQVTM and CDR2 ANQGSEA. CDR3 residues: CSVVEGWGYTF. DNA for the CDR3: TGCAGCGTTGTGGAGGGTTGGGGCTACACCTTC.

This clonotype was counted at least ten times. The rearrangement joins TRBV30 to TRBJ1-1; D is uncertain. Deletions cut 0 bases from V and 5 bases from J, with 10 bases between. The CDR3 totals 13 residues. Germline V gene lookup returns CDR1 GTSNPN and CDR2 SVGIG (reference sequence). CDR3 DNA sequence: TGTGCCTGGAGTGTCTCAGGTTGGACTGAAGCTTTCTTT. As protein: CAWSVSGWTEAFF.

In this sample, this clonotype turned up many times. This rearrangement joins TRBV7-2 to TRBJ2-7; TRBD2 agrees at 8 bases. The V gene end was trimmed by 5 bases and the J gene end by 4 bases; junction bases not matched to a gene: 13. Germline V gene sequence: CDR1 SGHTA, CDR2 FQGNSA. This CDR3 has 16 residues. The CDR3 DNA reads TGTGCCAGCAGCCCGGGGGGAGCGGGAGTGGGGTACGAGCAGTACTTC. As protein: CASSPGGAGVGYEQYF.

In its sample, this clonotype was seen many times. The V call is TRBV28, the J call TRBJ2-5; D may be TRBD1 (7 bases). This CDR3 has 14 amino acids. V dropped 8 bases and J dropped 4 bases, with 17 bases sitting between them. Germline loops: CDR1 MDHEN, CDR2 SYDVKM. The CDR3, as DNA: TGTGCCAGCCATCAGACAGGGAGGTTAGAGACCCAGTACTTC. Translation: CASHQTGRLETQYF. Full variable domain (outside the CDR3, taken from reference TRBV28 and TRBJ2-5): DVKVTQSSRYLVKRTGEKVFLECVQDMDHENMFWYRQDPGLGLRLIYFSYDVKMKEKGDIPEGYSVSREKKERFSLILESASTNQTSMYLCASHQTGRLETQYFGPGTRLLVL.

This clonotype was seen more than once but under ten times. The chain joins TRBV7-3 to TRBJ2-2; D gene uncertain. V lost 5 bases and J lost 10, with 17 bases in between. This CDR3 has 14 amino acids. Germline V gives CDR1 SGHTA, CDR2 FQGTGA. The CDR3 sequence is CASSPGPTGVELFF. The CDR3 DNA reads TGTGCCAGCAGCCCCGGACCTACCGGAGTGGAGCTGTTTTTT.

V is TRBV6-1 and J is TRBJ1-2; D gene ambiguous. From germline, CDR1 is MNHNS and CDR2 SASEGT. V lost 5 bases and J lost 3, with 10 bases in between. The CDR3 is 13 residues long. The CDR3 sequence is CASSNDAYYGYTF. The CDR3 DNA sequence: TGTGCCAGCAGTAATGACGCGTACTATGGCTACACCTTC.

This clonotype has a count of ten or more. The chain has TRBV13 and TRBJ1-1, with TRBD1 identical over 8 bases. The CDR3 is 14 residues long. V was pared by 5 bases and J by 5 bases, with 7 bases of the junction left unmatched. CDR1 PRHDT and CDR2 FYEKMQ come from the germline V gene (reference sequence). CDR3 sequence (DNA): TGTGCCAGCAGCCCAGGGGGCAGTGGAACTGAAGCTTTCTTT. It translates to CASSPGGSGTEAFF.

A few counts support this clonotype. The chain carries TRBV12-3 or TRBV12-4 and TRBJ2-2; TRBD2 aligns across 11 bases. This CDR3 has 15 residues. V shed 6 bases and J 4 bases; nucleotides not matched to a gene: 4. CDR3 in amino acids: CASRLAGVSTGELFF. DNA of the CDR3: TGTGCCAGCAGACTAGCGGGAGTGTCCACCGGGGAGCTGTTTTTT.